This TCR beta chain appears in the sequencing data of a study of shared clonotypes between healthy human individuals. The CDR3 runs to 13 residues. The germline CDR1 and CDR2 sequences are MDHEN and SYDVKM. V lost 2 bases, J lost 4 bases, and 8 bases lay in between. The protocol was immunoSEQ multiplex PCR, while the TCRdb copy is restricted to in-frame clones and leaves out a portion. In the table there are 2,500,000 or so clones, around nine tenths of which are singletons. The clonotype was recovered from a man aged 18 to 29 in good health. Sequenced material: naive CD4+ T cells sorted from blood. Subset in this sample: CD45RA+ positively selected. The gene calls are TRBV28 and TRBJ1-2, with D unclear. The chain's CDR3 is CASSLQAGYGYTF. As DNA, the CDR3 is TGTGCCAGCAGTTTACAGGCTGGCTATGGCTACACCTTC.